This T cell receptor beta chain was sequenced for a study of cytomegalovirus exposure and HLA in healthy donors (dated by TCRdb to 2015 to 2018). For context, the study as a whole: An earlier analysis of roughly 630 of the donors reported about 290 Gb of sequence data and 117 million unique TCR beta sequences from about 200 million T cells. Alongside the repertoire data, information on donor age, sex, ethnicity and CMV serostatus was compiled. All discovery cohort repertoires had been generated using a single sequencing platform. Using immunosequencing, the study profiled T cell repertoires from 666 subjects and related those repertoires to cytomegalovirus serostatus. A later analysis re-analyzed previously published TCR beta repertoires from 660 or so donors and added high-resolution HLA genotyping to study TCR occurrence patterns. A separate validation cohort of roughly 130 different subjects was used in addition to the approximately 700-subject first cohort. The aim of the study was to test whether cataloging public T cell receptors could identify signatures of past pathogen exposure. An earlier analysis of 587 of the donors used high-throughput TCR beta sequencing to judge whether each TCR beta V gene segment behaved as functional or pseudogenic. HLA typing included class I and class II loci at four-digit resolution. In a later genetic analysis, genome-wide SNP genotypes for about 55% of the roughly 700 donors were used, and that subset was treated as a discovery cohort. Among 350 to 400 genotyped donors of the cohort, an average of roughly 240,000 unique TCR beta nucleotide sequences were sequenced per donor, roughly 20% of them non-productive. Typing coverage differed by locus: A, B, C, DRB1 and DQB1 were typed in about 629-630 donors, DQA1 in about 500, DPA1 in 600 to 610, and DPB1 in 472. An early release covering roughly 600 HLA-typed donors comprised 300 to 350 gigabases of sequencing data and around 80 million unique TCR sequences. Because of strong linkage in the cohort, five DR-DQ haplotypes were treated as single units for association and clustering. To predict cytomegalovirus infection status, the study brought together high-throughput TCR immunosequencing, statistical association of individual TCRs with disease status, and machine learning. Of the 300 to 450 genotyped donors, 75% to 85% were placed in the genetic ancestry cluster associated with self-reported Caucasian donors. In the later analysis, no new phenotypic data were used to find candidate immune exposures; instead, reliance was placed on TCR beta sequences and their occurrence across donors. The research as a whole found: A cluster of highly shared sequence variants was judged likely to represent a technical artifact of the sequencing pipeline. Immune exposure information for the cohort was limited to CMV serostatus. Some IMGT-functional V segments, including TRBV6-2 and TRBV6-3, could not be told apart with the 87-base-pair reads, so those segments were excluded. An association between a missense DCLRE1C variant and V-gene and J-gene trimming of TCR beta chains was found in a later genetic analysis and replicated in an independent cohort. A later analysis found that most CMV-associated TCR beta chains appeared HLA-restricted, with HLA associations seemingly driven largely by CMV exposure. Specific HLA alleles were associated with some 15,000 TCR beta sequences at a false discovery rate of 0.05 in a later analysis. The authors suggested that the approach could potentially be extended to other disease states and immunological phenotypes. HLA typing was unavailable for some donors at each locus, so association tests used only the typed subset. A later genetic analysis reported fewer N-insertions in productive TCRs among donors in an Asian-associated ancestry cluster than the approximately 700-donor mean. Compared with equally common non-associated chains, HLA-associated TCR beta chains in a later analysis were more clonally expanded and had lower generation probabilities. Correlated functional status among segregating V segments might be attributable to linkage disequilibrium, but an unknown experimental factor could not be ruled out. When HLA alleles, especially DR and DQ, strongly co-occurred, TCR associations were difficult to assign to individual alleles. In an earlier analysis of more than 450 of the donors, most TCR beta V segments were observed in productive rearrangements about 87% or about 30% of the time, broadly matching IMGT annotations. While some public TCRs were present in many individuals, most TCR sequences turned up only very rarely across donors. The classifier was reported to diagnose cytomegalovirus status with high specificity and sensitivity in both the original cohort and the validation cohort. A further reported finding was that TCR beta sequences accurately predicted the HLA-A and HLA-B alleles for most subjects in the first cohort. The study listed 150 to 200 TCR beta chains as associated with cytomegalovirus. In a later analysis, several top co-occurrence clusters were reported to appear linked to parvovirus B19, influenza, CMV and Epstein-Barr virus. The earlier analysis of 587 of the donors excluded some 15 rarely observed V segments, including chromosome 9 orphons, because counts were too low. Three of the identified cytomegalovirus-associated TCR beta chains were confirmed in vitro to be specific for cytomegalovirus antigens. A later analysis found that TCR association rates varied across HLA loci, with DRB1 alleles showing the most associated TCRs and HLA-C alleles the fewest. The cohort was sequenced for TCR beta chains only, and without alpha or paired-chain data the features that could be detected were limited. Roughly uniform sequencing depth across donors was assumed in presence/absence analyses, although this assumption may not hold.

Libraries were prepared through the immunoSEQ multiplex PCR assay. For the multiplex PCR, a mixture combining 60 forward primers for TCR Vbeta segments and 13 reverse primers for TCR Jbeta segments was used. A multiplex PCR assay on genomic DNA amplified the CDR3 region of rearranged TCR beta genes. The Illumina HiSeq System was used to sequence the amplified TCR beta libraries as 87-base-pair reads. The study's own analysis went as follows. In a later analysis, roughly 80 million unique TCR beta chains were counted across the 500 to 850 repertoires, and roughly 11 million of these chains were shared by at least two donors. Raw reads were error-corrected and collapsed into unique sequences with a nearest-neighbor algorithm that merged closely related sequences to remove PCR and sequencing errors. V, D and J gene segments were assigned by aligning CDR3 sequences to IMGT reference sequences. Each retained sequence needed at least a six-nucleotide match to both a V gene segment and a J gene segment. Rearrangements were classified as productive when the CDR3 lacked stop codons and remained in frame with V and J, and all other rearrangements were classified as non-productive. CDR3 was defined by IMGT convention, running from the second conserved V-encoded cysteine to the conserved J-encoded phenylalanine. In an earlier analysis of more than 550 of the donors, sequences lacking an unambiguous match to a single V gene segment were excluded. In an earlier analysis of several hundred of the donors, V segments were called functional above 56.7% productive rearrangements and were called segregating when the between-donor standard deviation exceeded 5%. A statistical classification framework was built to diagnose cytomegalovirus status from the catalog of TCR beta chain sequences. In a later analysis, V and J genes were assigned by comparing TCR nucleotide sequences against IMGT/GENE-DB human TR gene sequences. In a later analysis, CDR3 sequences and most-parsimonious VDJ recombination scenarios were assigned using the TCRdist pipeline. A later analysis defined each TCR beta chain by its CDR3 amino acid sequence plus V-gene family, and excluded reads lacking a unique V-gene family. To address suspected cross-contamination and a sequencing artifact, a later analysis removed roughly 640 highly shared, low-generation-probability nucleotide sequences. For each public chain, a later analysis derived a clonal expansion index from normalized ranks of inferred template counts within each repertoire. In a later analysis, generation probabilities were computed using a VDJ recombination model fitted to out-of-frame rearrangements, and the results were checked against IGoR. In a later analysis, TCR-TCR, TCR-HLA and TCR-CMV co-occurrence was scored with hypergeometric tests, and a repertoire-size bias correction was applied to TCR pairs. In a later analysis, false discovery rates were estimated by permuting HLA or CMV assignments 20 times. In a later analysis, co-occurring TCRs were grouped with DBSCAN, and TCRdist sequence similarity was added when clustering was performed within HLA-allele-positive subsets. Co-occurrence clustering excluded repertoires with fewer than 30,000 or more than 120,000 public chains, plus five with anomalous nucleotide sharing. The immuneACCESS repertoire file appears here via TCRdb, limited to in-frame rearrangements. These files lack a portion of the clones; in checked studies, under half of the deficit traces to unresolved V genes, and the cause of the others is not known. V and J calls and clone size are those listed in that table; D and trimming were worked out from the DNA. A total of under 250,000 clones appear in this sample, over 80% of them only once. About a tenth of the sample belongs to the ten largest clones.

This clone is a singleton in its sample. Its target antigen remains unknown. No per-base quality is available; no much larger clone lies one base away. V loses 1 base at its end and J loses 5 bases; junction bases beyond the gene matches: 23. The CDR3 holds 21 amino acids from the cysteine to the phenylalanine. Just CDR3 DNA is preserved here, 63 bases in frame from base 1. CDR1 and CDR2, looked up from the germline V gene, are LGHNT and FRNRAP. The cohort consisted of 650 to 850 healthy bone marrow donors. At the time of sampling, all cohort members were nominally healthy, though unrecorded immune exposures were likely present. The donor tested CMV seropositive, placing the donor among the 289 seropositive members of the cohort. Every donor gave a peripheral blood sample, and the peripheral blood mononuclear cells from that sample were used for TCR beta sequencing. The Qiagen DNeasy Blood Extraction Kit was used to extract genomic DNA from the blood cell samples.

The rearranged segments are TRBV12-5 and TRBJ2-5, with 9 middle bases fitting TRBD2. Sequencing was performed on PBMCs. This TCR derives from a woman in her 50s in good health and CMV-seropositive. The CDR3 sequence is CASGLDEAGGDIIDVIETQYF. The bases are TGTGCTAGTGGTTTGGACGAGGCGGGGGGGGATATTATCGATGTGATTGAGACCCAGTACTTC.